The 27 T cell receptor beta chains presented below share a single source sample, sequenced in a study of blood T cell repertoires in COVID-19. The protocol was immunoSEQ multiplex PCR, while the TCRdb copy is restricted to in-frame clones and leaves out a portion. The sample records approximately 300,000 clones, about 82% being singletons. Sequencing input: peripheral blood. The receptors shown here come from a woman between 50 and 59 years old with acute or convalescent COVID-19.

The J gene is TRBJ2-7, the V gene TRBV19; 9 positions match TRBD1. The CDR3 sequence is 13 residues long. Germline CDR1 reads LNHDA; CDR2 reads SQIVND (reference sequence). Unmatched junction bases numbered 3, after V lost 5 bases and J lost 4 bases. The CDR3 nucleotides read TGTGCCAGTAGTTCGGGACAGGGTTACGAGCAGTACTTC. This sequence encodes CASSSGQGYEQYF.

V usage is TRBV9 and J usage is TRBJ2-4; 8 positions match TRBD2. The germline V gene has CDR1 SGDLS and CDR2 YYNGEE. This CDR3 spans 19 amino acids. V was clipped by 2 bases and J by 0 bases; unmatched bases: 13. The CDR3 here is CASSVEPGGGRLAKNIQYF. CDR3 in DNA: TGTGCCAGCAGCGTTGAGCCCGGGGGGGGGCGACTAGCCAAAAACATTCAGTACTTC. Full variable domain (missing parts from reference TRBV9 and TRBJ2-4): DSGVTQTPKHLITATGQRVTLRCSPRSGDLSVYWYQQSLDQGLQFLIQYYNGEERAKGNILERFSAQQFPDLHSELNLSSLELGDSALYFCASSVEPGGGRLAKNIQYFGAGTRLSVL.

The chain joins TRBV7-7 to TRBJ2-1, with D perhaps matching TRBD1 (6 bases). Per the germline V gene, CDR1 is SSHAT and CDR2 is FNYEAQ (reference sequence). The V and J ends lost 5 bases and 4 bases respectively, with 18 bases between them. The CDR3 is 16 residues long. The CDR3 nucleotides read TGTGCCAGCAGCCCAATCAGGGTTAGGGGGTACAATGAGCAGTTCTTC. It translates to CASSPIRVRGYNEQFF.

The rearrangement joins TRBV28 to TRBJ2-2; 8 nucleotides align to TRBD1. Germline CDR1 MDHEN, CDR2 SYDVKM. The CDR3 runs 19 residues. V lost 2 bases, J lost 2 bases, and 13 bases stayed unmatched. Here the CDR3 reads CASSLPRLGQGRNTGELFF. Here the CDR3 DNA reads TGTGCCAGCAGTTTACCCAGACTCGGACAGGGAAGAAACACCGGGGAGCTGTTTTTT.

This chain connects TRBV30 to TRBJ2-1; D is undetermined. V was trimmed by 0 bases and J by 8 bases, leaving 5 bases between them. The CDR3 sequence is 11 residues long. Germline-derived CDR1 and CDR2 are GTSNPN and SVGIG (reference sequence). CDR3 DNA sequence: TGTGCCTGGAGTGTATACTATGAGCAGTTCTTC. This encodes CAWSVYYEQFF.

The count of this clone is one. The gene calls are TRBV28 and TRBJ2-7; D not certain. V was clipped by 3 bases and J by 4 bases, with 7 bases between them. CDR1 MDHEN and CDR2 SYDVKM come from the germline V gene. The CDR3 is made up of 12 amino acids. CDR3: CASSLSDYEQYF. In DNA, the CDR3 is TGTGCCAGCAGTTTGTCAGATTACGAGCAGTACTTC.

V usage is TRBV7-8 and J usage is TRBJ2-5; D may be TRBD2 (5 bases). CDR1 SGHVS and CDR2 FQNEAQ come from the germline V gene. CDR3 size: 13 residues. V was shortened by 3 bases and J by 4 bases, with 9 bases between the two germline ends. DNA of the CDR3: TGTGCCAGCAGCTTTTTTCGGGGAGAGACCCAGTACTTC. Protein: CASSFFRGETQYF.

This clone showed up just once. The J gene is TRBJ1-5, the V gene TRBV23-1, with 10 bases aligning to TRBD1. TRBV23-1 carries the ORF label, with uncertain function. The length of the CDR3 is 15 residues. The trim removed 6 bases at V and 7 bases at J, leaving 9 bases unmatched. CDR3 nucleotide sequence: TGCGCCAGCAGCCTCTGGGACAGGGGAAACCAGCCCCAGCATTTT. Translating it yields CASSLWDRGNQPQHF.

The chain joins TRBV27 to TRBJ1-5, with a possible D match to TRBD1 (5 bases). V was pared by 2 bases and J by 2 bases, with 22 bases between. This CDR3 comprises 19 residues. The germline V gene encodes CDR1 MNHEY and CDR2 SMNVEV (reference sequence). In DNA, the CDR3 is TGTGCCAGCAGTTTAATAGGCAGGGTAATAGTAGTTGGCAATCAGCCCCAGCATTTT. It specifies CASSLIGRVIVVGNQPQHF.

The V call is TRBV6-5, the J call TRBJ2-7; a weak D match, TRBD2 (5 bases). V lost 7 bases, J lost 3 bases, and 13 bases lay in between. CDR1 and CDR2 from the germline V gene are MNHEY and SVGAGI. There are 13 residues in the CDR3. The CDR3, as DNA: TGTGCCAGCACAACGACCCGGGACTACGAGCAGTACTTC. As protein: CASTTTRDYEQYF.

DNA for the CDR3: TGTGCCAGCAGTTACACGGGAGAGCAGTTCTTC. It specifies CASSYTGEQFF. The chain uses TRBV6-2 or TRBV6-3 and TRBJ2-1, with a possible D match to TRBD2 (5 bases). Per germline, CDR1 MNHEY and CDR2 SVGEGT. The CDR3 sequence is 11 residues long. Trimming took 2 bases from V and 10 from J, leaving 6 bases between them.

CDR3 in DNA: TGTGCCAGCAGTTTAGGAGGTAGCGGGGGAGCCCAGTACTTC. Translating it yields CASSLGGSGGAQYF. The chain carries TRBV28 and TRBJ2-5; TRBD2 matches 9 bases. V trimming: 2 bases; J trimming: 9 bases; junction bases outside the gene matches: 7. The CDR3 is made up of 14 amino acids. CDR1 is MDHEN, CDR2 SYDVKM, per germline. Full variable domain (outside the CDR3, taken from reference TRBV28 and TRBJ2-5): DVKVTQSSRYLVKRTGEKVFLECVQDMDHENMFWYRQDPGLGLRLIYFSYDVKMKEKGDIPEGYSVSREKKERFSLILESASTNQTSMYLCASSLGGSGGAQYFGPGTRLLVL.

The V gene is TRBV7-8, the J gene TRBJ2-1; TRBD2 might be the D (5 bases). The germline V gene has CDR1 SGHVS and CDR2 FQNEAQ. The CDR3 consists of 17 residues. The germline V and J ends were trimmed by 3 bases and 3 bases, with 18 bases remaining between them. CDR3 sequence reads: CASSFRFQRKIYNEQFF. The CDR3 DNA reads TGTGCCAGCAGCTTTCGGTTCCAGCGGAAAATCTACAATGAGCAGTTCTTC. The whole variable domain, remainder taken from reference TRBV7-8 and TRBJ2-1, is GAGVSQSPRYKVAKRGQDVALRCDPISGHVSLFWYQQALGQGPEFLTYFQNEAQLDKSGLPSDRFFAERPEGSVSTLKIQRTQQEDSAVYLCASSFRFQRKIYNEQFFGPGTRLTVL.

The chain uses TRBV18 and TRBJ1-2, with D uncertain. CDR3 length equals 13 residues. V lost 3 bases, J lost 2 bases, and 7 bases lay in between. Germline CDR1 KGHSH, CDR2 LQKENI. The CDR3 region is CASSPSQNYGYTF. CDR3 bases: TGTGCCAGCTCACCGTCACAGAACTATGGCTACACCTTC.

This clone was detected only once. A junction end diverges from the germline sequence, so it may reflect a read error. The genes are TRBV10-3 and TRBJ1-1, with 9 bases that match TRBD1. Germline assignment: CDR1 ENHRY and CDR2 SYGVKD. The CDR3 has 16 residues. In DNA form, the CDR3 reads TGTGCCATCAGTGGACCGACAGGGGGGTTGAATACTGAAGCTTTCTTT. Translating it yields CAISGPTGGLNTEAFF.

This chain connects TRBV20-1 to TRBJ2-1; D is possibly TRBD2 (6 bases). Trimming stripped 3 bases from V and 0 bases from J, with 15 bases between. Germline CDR1 is DFQATT and CDR2 is SNEGSKA (reference sequence). The CDR3 sequence is 16 residues long. CDR3 amino acids: CSASIIAASSYNEQFF. For the CDR3, the DNA is TGCAGTGCTAGTATAATAGCGGCCAGCTCCTACAATGAGCAGTTCTTC.

The rearrangement joins TRBV5-5 to TRBJ1-6; no clear D gene. Germline V CDR1 and CDR2: SGHKS, YYEKEE (reference sequence). V dropped 0 bases and J dropped 4 bases, with 8 bases sitting between them. The CDR3 length is 15 residues. The CDR3 region has the DNA TGTGCCAGCAGCTTGGCCGGTCGTTATAATTCACCCCTCCACTTT. It encodes CASSLAGRYNSPLHF.

This sequence joins TRBV11-3 and TRBJ1-1; D is unresolved. V was cut by 1 base and J by 4 bases, with 7 bases left in between. Germline CDR1 and CDR2: SGHNT and YENEEA. This CDR3 contains 13 residues. CDR3 amino acids: CASSLGYSTEAFF. As DNA, the CDR3 is TGTGCCAGCAGCTTAGGCTATAGCACTGAAGCTTTCTTT. The full variable domain, with the rest looked up from reference TRBV11-3 and TRBJ1-1, is EAGVVQSPRYKIIEKKQPVAFWCNPISGHNTLYWYLQNLGQGPELLIRYENEEAVDDSQLPKDRFSAERLKGVDSTLKIQPAELGDSAVYLCASSLGYSTEAFFGQGTRLTVV.

This chain uses TRBV5-1 with TRBJ2-7, with 8 bases fitting TRBD1. CDR1 SGHRS and CDR2 YFSETQ come from the germline V gene. CDR3 length equals 14 residues. V shed 3 bases and J 6 bases; nucleotides not matched to a gene: 8. CDR3 sequence (DNA): TGCGCCAGCAGCTACCTGGACAGGGCGGGCGAGCAGTACTTC. Translating it yields CASSYLDRAGEQYF.

This clone was counted once. This chain uses TRBV18 with TRBJ1-1; no definite D call. The CDR3 contains 13 residues. Germline loops: CDR1 KGHSH, CDR2 LQKENI. The V gene lost 0 bases and the J gene lost 8 bases, with 10 bases spanning the gap. CDR3 sequence reads: CASSPPAGTEAFF. Here the CDR3 DNA reads TGTGCCAGCTCACCACCGGCAGGCACCGAAGCTTTCTTT.

V gene TRBV24-1 combines with J gene TRBJ1-5; no reliable D call. Trimming removed 4 bases at V and 8 bases at J, with 8 bases between. The CDR3 runs to 12 residues. Germline CDR1 reads KGHDR; CDR2 reads SFDVKD. The CDR3 bases are TGTGCCACCAGTGACGCCGGTAAGCCCCAGCATTTT. As protein: CATSDAGKPQHF.

This clone was recorded only once. The V call is TRBV28, the J call TRBJ1-1, with D maybe TRBD1 (5 bases). The V and J ends lost 6 bases and 0 bases respectively, with 14 bases between them. The CDR3 sequence is 15 residues long. Germline values: CDR1 MDHEN, CDR2 SYDVKM. The CDR3 sequence is CASSLSGGVNTEAFF. The CDR3, as DNA: TGTGCCAGCAGCCTTTCGGGGGGGGTGAACACTGAAGCTTTCTTT.

This chain uses TRBV10-3 with TRBJ1-4; TRBD1 is a possible D gene (6 bases). The germline V gene has CDR1 ENHRY and CDR2 SYGVKD. Trimming removed 3 bases from V and 5 bases from J, with 16 bases in between. The CDR3 sequence is 16 residues long. Here the CDR3 DNA reads TGTGCCATCAGTGACCTTCTGGGCAGGGGAAATGAAAAACTGTTTTTT. Translation: CAISDLLGRGNEKLFF.

The genes are TRBV30 and TRBJ1-2, with D unresolved. The CDR3 is 14 amino acids. Germline assignment: CDR1 GTSNPN and CDR2 SVGIG (reference sequence). The ends were cut back, 3 bases at V and 7 bases at J, with 18 bases in the middle. This CDR3 is CAWSSSVGEGGYTF. CDR3 bases: TGTGCCTGGAGCTCCTCGGTGGGAGAAGGTGGCTACACCTTC.

The chain carries TRBV4-1 and TRBJ1-2; weak D call: TRBD1 (5 bases). Trimming shortened V by 0 bases and J by 3 bases, and 17 bases separated the two germline ends. Per germline, CDR1 MGHRA and CDR2 YSYEKL. There are 17 residues in the CDR3. As DNA, the CDR3 is TGCGCCAGCAGCCAAGAGGTTCTGGACAAGACCCACTATGGCTACACCTTC. Protein: CASSQEVLDKTHYGYTF.

There are a few counts of this clone. This chain's CDR3 is CASRGPEPSRELFF. The CDR3 DNA reads as TGCGCCAGCAGGGGGCCGGAACCCTCCCGGGAGCTGTTTTTT. The chain carries TRBV5-1 and TRBJ2-2; perhaps TRBD1 as D (5 bases). Germline V CDR1 and CDR2: SGHRS, YFSETQ. Trimming shortened V by 5 bases and J by 9 bases, and 17 bases separated the two germline ends. This CDR3 comprises 14 residues.

V and J are TRBV28 and TRBJ2-2; 9 nucleotides agree with TRBD1. The CDR3 is made up of 16 amino acids. Germline lookup yields CDR1 MDHEN and CDR2 SYDVKM. The J segment lost 8 bases and the V segment lost 6 bases, leaving 13 bases of the junction unmatched. DNA of the CDR3: TGTGCCAGCAGCTCCTTCCCACAGGGGGCCTTTGGGGAGCTGTTTTTT. This gives the protein CASSSFPQGAFGELFF.